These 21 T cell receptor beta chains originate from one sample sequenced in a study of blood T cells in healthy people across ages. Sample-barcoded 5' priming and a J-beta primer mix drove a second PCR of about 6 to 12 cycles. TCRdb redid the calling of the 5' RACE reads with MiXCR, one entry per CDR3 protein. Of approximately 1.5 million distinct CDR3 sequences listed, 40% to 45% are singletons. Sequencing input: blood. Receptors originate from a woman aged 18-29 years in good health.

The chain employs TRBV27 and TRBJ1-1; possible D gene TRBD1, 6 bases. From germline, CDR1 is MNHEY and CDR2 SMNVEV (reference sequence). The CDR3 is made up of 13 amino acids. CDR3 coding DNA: TGTGCAGCCGGATTGGGGGCGCACACTGAAGCTTTCTTT. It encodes CAAGLGAHTEAFF.

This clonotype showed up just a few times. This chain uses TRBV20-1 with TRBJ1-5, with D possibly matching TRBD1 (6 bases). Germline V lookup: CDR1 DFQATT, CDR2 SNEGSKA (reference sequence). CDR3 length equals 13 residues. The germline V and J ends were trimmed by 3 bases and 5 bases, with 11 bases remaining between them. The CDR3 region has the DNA TGCAGTGCTAGCGAGGGGGGGGATCAGCCCCAGCATTTT. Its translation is CSASEGGDQPQHF.

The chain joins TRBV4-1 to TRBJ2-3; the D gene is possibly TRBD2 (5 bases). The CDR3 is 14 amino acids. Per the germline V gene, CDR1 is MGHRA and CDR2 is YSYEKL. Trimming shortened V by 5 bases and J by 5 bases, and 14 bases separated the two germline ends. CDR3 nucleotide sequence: TGCGCCAGCAGCGGTGTTGTCGAGGGAGATACGCAGTATTTT. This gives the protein CASSGVVEGDTQYF.

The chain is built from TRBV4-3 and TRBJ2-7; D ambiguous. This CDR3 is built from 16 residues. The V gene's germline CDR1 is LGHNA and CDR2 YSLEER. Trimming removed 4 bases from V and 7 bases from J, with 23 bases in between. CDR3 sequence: CASSLTGHPSYNEQYF. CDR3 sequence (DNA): TGCGCCAGCAGCCTTACTGGGCATCCCTCCTACAATGAGCAGTACTTC.

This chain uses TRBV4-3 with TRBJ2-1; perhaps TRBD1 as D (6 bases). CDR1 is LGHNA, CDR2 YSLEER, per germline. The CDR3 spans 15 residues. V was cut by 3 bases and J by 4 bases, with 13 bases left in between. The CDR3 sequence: CASSHYEGQYNEQFF. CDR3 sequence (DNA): TGCGCCAGCAGCCATTACGAGGGACAATACAATGAGCAGTTCTTC.

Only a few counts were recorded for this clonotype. CDR3 loop: CASSLEASSYNEQFF. The CDR3 DNA follows: TGTGCCAGCAGCCTCGAGGCTAGCTCTTACAATGAGCAGTTCTTC. The genes are TRBV12-3 or TRBV12-4 and TRBJ2-1; maybe TRBD2 (5 bases). CDR3 length: 15 amino acids. The V gene lost 6 bases and the J gene lost 4 bases, with 16 bases spanning the gap.

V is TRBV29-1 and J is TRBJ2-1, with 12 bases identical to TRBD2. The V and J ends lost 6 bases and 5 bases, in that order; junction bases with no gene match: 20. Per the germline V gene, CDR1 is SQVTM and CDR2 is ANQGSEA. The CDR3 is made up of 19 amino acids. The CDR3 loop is CSVVPLAGGAVGIHNEQFF. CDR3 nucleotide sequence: TGCAGCGTGGTTCCACTAGCGGGAGGAGCCGTGGGTATCCACAATGAGCAGTTCTTC.

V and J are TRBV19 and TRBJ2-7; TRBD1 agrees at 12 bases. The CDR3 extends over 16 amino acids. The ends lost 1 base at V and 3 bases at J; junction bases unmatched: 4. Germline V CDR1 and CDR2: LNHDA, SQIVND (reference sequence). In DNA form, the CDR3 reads TGTGCCAGTAGTATAGGTGGGACAGGGGGCTTCTACGAGCAGTACTTC. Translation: CASSIGGTGGFYEQYF.

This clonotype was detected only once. CDR3 amino acids: CAISEASGRGEQYF. CDR3 sequence (DNA): TGTGCCATCAGTGAGGCTAGCGGGAGAGGTGAGCAGTACTTC. The chain carries TRBV10-3 and TRBJ2-5; TRBD2 matches at 10 bases. Germline CDR1 reads ENHRY; CDR2 reads SYGVKD. The CDR3 totals 14 residues. After removal of 2 bases from V and 11 bases from J, the junction contained 8 bases not matched to a gene.

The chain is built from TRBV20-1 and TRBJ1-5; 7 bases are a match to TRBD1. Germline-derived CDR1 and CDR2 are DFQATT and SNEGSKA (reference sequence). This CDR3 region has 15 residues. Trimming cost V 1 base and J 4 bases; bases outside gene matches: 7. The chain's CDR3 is CSARVPGQRNQPQHF. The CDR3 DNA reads TGCAGTGCTAGAGTGCCGGGACAGCGGAATCAGCCCCAGCATTTT.

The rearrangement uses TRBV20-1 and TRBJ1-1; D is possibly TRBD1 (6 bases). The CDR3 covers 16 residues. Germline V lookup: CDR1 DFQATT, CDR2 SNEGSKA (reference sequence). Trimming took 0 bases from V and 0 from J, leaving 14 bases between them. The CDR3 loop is CSARDPRTDMNTEAFF. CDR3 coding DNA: TGCAGTGCTAGAGACCCCCGGACAGACATGAACACTGAAGCTTTCTTT.

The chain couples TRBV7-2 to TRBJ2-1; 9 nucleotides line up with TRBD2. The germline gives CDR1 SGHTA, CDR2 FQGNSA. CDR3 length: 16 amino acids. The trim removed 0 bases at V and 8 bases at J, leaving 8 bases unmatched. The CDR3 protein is CASSLARREGHDEQFF. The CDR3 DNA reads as TGTGCCAGCAGCTTAGCTAGGCGGGAGGGCCACGATGAGCAGTTCTTC.

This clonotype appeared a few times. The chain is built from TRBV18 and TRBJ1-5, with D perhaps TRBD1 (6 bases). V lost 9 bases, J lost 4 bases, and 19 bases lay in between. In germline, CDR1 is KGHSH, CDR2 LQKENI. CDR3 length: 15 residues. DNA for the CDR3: TGTGCCAGTACGCCTGTAACAGGGTCGAATCAGCCCCAGCATTTT. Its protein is CASTPVTGSNQPQHF.

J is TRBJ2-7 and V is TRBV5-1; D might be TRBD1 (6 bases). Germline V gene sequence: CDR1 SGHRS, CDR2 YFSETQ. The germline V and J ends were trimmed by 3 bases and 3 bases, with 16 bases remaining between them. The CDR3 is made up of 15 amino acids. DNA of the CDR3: TGCGCCAGCAGCTCAACCAACCAGGGGTTCTACGAGCAGTACTTC. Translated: CASSSTNQGFYEQYF.

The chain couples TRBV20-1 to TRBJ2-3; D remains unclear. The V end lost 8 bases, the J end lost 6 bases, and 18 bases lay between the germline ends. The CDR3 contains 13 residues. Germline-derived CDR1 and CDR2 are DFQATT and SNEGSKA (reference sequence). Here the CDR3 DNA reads TGCAGTCCTGGTCCCGGGCATAAGGATACGCAGTATTTT. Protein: CSPGPGHKDTQYF.

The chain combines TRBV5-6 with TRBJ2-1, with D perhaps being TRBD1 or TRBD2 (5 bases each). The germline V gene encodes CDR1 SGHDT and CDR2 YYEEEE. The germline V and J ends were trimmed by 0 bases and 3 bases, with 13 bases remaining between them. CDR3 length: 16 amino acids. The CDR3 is CASSLGGRAHYNEQFF. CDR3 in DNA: TGTGCCAGCAGCTTGGGGGGACGAGCGCACTACAATGAGCAGTTCTTC.

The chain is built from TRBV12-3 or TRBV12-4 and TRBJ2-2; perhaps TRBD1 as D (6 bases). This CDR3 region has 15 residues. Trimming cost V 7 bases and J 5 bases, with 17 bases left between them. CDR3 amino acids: CASNPTGKVTGELFF. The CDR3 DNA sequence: TGTGCCAGCAACCCTACAGGGAAGGTGACCGGGGAGCTGTTTTTT.

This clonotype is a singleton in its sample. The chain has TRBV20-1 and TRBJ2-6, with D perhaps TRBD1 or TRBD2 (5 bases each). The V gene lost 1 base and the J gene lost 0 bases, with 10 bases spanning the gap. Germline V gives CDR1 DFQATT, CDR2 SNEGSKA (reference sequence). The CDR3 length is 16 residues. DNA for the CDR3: TGCAGTGCTAGAGGGGGGAGACGCTCTGGGGCCAACGTCCTGACTTTC. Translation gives CSARGGRRSGANVLTF.

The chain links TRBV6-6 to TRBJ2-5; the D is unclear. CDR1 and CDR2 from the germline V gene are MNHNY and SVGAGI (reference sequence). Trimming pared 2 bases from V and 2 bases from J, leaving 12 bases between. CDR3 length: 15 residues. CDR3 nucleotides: TGTGCCAGCAGTTACGAGAGTCCTCCTCAAGAGACCCAGTACTTC. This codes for CASSYESPPQETQYF.

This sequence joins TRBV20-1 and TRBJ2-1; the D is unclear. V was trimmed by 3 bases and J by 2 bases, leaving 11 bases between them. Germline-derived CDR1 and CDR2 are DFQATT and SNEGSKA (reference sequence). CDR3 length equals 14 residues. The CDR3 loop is CSARIGGPYNEQFF. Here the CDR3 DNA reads TGCAGTGCTAGGATCGGCGGCCCCTACAATGAGCAGTTCTTC.

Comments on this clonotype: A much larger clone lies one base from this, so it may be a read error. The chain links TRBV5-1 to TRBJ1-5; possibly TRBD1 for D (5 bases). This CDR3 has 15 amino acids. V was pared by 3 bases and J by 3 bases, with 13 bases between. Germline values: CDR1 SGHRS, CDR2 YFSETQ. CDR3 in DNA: TGCGCCAGCAGCTCGGAACCCGGGGCCAATCAGCCCCAGCATTTT. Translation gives CASSSEPGANQPQHF.